This record concerns one T cell receptor beta chain sequence. What it binds is not known. The data are from a study of cytomegalovirus exposure and HLA in healthy donors. Overall study findings and caveats: Analysis was performed later, and it showed HLA-associated TCR beta chains to be more clonally expanded than equally common others. It has been reported that TCR beta sequences accurately predicted the HLA-A and HLA-B alleles of most subjects.

PCR used 60 Vbeta primers and 13 Jbeta primers. The table came from immunoSEQ multiplex PCR; TCRdb's copy has only in-frame clones and leaves some out. The table records some 87,000 clones, less than 65% of them present only once. Material for sequencing was PBMCs. The TCR was taken from a woman in her 30s in good health and CMV-seropositive.

CDR3 nucleotide sequence: TGTGCCAGCAGCCCGACAGGGATTCAGCCCCAGCATTTT. It specifies CASSPTGIQPQHF. The chain recombines TRBV11-2 with TRBJ1-5, with 7 bases identical to TRBD1. Losses at the gene ends were 5 bases for V and 6 bases for J; bases not matched to a gene: 4. This CDR3 region has 13 residues. Germline V lookup: CDR1 SGHAT, CDR2 FQNNGV.